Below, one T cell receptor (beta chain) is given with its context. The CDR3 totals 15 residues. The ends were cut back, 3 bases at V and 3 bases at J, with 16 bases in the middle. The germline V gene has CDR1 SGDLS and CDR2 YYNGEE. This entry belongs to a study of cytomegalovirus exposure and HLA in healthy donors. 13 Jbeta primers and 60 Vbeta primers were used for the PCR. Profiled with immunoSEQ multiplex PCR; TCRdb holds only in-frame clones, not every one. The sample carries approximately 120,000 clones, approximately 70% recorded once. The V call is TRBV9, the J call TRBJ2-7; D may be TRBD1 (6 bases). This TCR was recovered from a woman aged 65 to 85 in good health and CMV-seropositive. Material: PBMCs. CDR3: CASSAGTTLDYEQYF. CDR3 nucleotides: TGTGCCAGCAGCGCCGGGACAACCCTCGACTACGAGCAGTACTTC.